Sequencing of this TCR beta chain was carried out in a study of PD-1 blockade in classical Hodgkin lymphoma. Across the study: The patients were dosed with nivolumab 3 mg/kg, infused intravenously every 2 weeks. Points from the study as a whole: CD4+ TCR diversity, unlike CD8+, rose significantly by C4D1. Patients with an early start, nivolumab under 1 year after ASCT, were excluded.

The data were produced by immunoSEQ multiplex PCR, yet TCRdb's version contains in-frame clones alone and is incomplete. The repertoire holds about 13,000 clones, with around 90% as singletons. The V gene's germline CDR1 is SQVTM and CDR2 ANQGSEA. Germline trimming cut 2 bases from V and 5 bases from J; bases unmatched to any gene: 8. This CDR3 comprises 14 residues. Patients all relapsed after autologous stem cell transplantation, and there was variation in brentuximab vedotin exposure. Complete response, partial response or progressive disease made up the best responses. As for this clone: What it binds is unknown.

The sequence was collected from a human donor with classical Hodgkin lymphoma. The rearrangement joins TRBV29-1 to TRBJ1-2, with 7 bases aligning to TRBD1. The sample here was peripheral blood mononuclear cells (PBMCs), taken at baseline. For the CDR3, the DNA is TGCAGCGTTGAATACCGACAGGGATCTTATGGCTACACCTTC. It specifies CSVEYRQGSYGYTF.